Presented here are 30 T cell receptor beta chains from one specimen sequenced in a study of blood T cells in healthy people across ages. Then a second PCR, running about 7 to 11 cycles, was carried out with a sample-barcoded 5' primer and a J-beta primer mix. TCRdb recomputed calls from the 5' RACE reads with MiXCR, one row per CDR3 protein. The sample includes 800,000 or so distinct CDR3 sequences, 25% of them seen just once. This sample also belongs to another study, concerning T cells of mothers and their children.

Material for sequencing was blood. The receptors come from a boy aged 10-17 years in good health.

This clonotype has more than one count but fewer than ten. The chain carries TRBV21-1 and TRBJ2-2; TRBD1, the D gene given by the table, was not confirmed from the DNA. TRBV21-1 is a listed pseudogene. This CDR3 is built from 18 residues. CDR3 nucleotides: TGTGCCAGCAGTAAAGCGGCAGCGCGCCCCTGTAGCACCGGGGAGCTGTTTTTT. Its protein product is CASSKAAARPCSTGELFF.

A few counts support this clonotype. The chain carries TRBV27 and TRBJ2-7, with D tentatively TRBD1 (6 bases). The CDR3 covers 15 residues. CDR1 is MNHEY and CDR2 is SMNVEV in the germline V gene (reference sequence). The V gene lost 3 bases and the J gene lost 4 bases, with 16 bases spanning the gap. The chain's CDR3 is CASSFMGGGEYEQYF. CDR3 in DNA: TGTGCCAGCAGTTTCATGGGTGGGGGCGAGTACGAGCAGTACTTC.

The chain combines TRBV28 with TRBJ1-2; perhaps TRBD1 as D (5 bases). With 6 bases removed from V and 5 bases from J, the gap between germline ends came to 22 bases. The CDR3 covers 16 residues. From germline, CDR1 is MDHEN and CDR2 SYDVKM. The CDR3 is CASRPQLAGKGYGYTF. The CDR3 nucleotides are TGTGCCAGCAGACCCCAGCTGGCAGGGAAAGGGTATGGCTACACCTTC.

The chain recombines TRBV5-1 with TRBJ1-2; weak D call: TRBD1 (5 bases). This CDR3 is built from 13 residues. CDR1 SGHRS and CDR2 YFSETQ come from the germline V gene. The V end was cut by 0 bases, the J end by 6 bases, with 9 bases between. CDR3 nucleotides: TGCGCCAGCAGCTTGGCCGGGGGAGATGGCTACACCTTC. Residues: CASSLAGGDGYTF.

CDR3 nucleotides: TGCAGTGCTAGCCCTGGATTAACTGAAGCTTTCTTT. It encodes CSASPGLTEAFF. This chain joins TRBV20-1 and TRBJ1-1; D gene ambiguous. V shed 3 bases and J shed 5 bases, with 10 bases lying between them. The CDR3 sequence is 12 residues long. Germline-derived CDR1 and CDR2 are DFQATT and SNEGSKA (reference sequence).

The J gene is TRBJ2-3, the V gene TRBV6-2 or TRBV6-3, with 11 bases fitting TRBD2. There are 16 residues in the CDR3. CDR1 MNHEY and CDR2 SVGEGT come from the germline V gene. After removal of 6 bases from V and 9 bases from J, the junction contained 14 bases not matched to a gene. CDR3 loop: CASSSGGSSGGRTQYF. CDR3 coding DNA: TGTGCCAGCAGCTCCGGGGGGTCTAGCGGGGGGCGGACGCAGTATTTT.

The chain recombines TRBV7-9 with TRBJ2-2; D not resolved. V was cut by 4 bases and J by 4 bases, with 7 bases left in between. The CDR3 is 13 residues long. Germline CDR1 is SEHNR and CDR2 is FQNEAQ (reference sequence). The CDR3 sequence: CASSSVLTGELFF. The DNA of the CDR3 is TGTGCCAGCAGCTCCGTACTCACCGGGGAGCTGTTTTTT.

This clonotype was observed a handful of times. This chain's CDR3 is CASSFGRGNYGYTF. The CDR3 DNA reads as TGTGCCAGCAGCTTCGGCAGGGGGAACTATGGCTACACCTTC. The V and J genes are TRBV5-6 and TRBJ1-2; 7 bases match TRBD1. The CDR3 is made up of 14 amino acids. V shed 2 bases, J shed 2 bases, and the junction held 3 bases outside the gene matches. The germline V gene has CDR1 SGHDT and CDR2 YYEEEE.

CDR3 nucleotide sequence: TGCAGTGCTAGACTAGCGAATTACTACAATGAGCAGTTCTTC. Protein: CSARLANYYNEQFF. The chain recombines TRBV20-1 with TRBJ2-1, with D possibly matching TRBD2 (6 bases). The CDR3 contains 14 residues. From germline, CDR1 is DFQATT and CDR2 SNEGSKA (reference sequence). V lost 2 bases and J lost 3, with 11 bases in between.

V usage is TRBV20-1 and J usage is TRBJ2-7, with TRBD1 identical over 7 bases. The CDR3 totals 13 residues. Germline V lookup: CDR1 DFQATT, CDR2 SNEGSKA (reference sequence). Unmatched junction bases numbered 5, after V lost 3 bases and J lost 3 bases. The CDR3 DNA reads TGCAGTGCTAGGGAACAGGGGAACTACGAGCAGTACTTC. It encodes CSAREQGNYEQYF.

This clonotype showed up just a few times. The chain joins TRBV6-2 or TRBV6-3 to TRBJ2-7; 7 bases match TRBD1. V lost 7 bases to trimming and J lost 1 base; unmatched junction nucleotides: 7. CDR3 size: 14 residues. Germline values: CDR1 MNHEY, CDR2 SVGEGT. CDR3 nucleotides: TGTGCCAGCACCATAAGACAGGGATCCTACGAGCAGTACTTC. Protein sequence: CASTIRQGSYEQYF.

This sequence joins TRBV6-5 and TRBJ2-5, with 12 bases matching TRBD1. The germline CDR1 and CDR2 sequences are MNHEY and SVGAGI. V gave up 0 bases and J gave up 4 bases; unmatched junction bases: 6. The CDR3 length is 17 residues. The CDR3 DNA is TGTGCCAGCAGTTACTCGATCGGGACAGGGGGCAGAGAGACCCAGTACTTC. Encoded protein: CASSYSIGTGGRETQYF.

This clonotype has more than one count but fewer than ten. This chain joins TRBV29-1 and TRBJ2-7; possibly TRBD1 for D (6 bases). CDR3 length: 11 residues. V lost 7 bases and J lost 3, with 10 bases in between. Germline V gene sequence: CDR1 SQVTM, CDR2 ANQGSEA. The CDR3 DNA reads as TGCAGCGGGGGGACATTCTACGAGCAGTACTTC. It specifies CSGGTFYEQYF.

This clonotype was counted between two and nine times. J is TRBJ1-2 and V is TRBV14; D ambiguous. V lost 0 bases and J 3 bases, leaving 8 bases between the germline ends. The CDR3 has 14 residues. The V gene's germline CDR1 is SGHDN and CDR2 FVKESK. The CDR3 region is CASSQDQEDYGYTF. In nucleotides, the CDR3 is TGTGCCAGCAGCCAAGATCAGGAGGACTATGGCTACACCTTC.

This rearrangement joins TRBV20-1 to TRBJ2-5; D is possibly TRBD1 (6 bases). The end of the DNA fits TRBJ2-7 better, so the J call may be wrong. CDR1 is DFQATT and CDR2 is SNEGSKA in the germline V gene (reference sequence). The CDR3 has 15 residues. DNA for the CDR3: TGCAGTGCTAGGAGGCTTTTAGGGGGAAGGGACGAGCAGTACTTC. This codes for CSARRLLGGRDEQYF.

J is TRBJ2-3 and V is TRBV7-9; 7 bases map to TRBD1. V was pared by 5 bases and J by 2 bases, with 10 bases of the junction left unmatched. The CDR3 sequence is 16 residues long. The germline gives CDR1 SEHNR, CDR2 FQNEAQ (reference sequence). The CDR3 DNA sequence: TGTGCCAGCAGCACCCCACAGGGGACCACCACAGATACGCAGTATTTT. This gives the protein CASSTPQGTTTDTQYF.

V and J are TRBV5-1 and TRBJ2-5, with TRBD2 matching 10 bases. The end of the DNA fits TRBJ2-7 better, so the J call may be wrong. Germline V gives CDR1 SGHRS, CDR2 YFSETQ. The length of the CDR3 is 15 residues. The CDR3 protein is CASSLESGGAYEQYF. DNA for the CDR3: TGCGCCAGCAGCTTGGAGAGCGGGGGGGCCTACGAGCAGTACTTC.

This clonotype has only a few counts. The rearrangement uses TRBV10-3 and TRBJ1-1; D gene ambiguous. CDR3 size: 13 residues. The germline gives CDR1 ENHRY, CDR2 SYGVKD. The V end was cut by 4 bases, the J end by 4 bases, with 10 bases between. The CDR3 nucleotides read TGTGCCATCAGTGTAAGGGTCAGCACTGAAGCTTTCTTT. It translates to CAISVRVSTEAFF.

The genes are TRBV27 and TRBJ2-7; 11 bases are a match to TRBD1. This CDR3 is 15 amino acids long. V trimming: 5 bases; J trimming: 3 bases; junction bases outside the gene matches: 6. Germline CDR1 reads MNHEY; CDR2 reads SMNVEV (reference sequence). The CDR3 sequence is CASSPGQGVFYEQYF. DNA of the CDR3: TGTGCCAGCAGTCCGGGACAGGGGGTATTCTACGAGCAGTACTTC.

This clonotype occurred a few times. This chain links TRBV29-1 with TRBJ2-3; D not certain. The CDR3 is 15 amino acids. Germline CDR1 reads SQVTM; CDR2 reads ANQGSEA. With 6 bases removed from V and 1 base from J, the gap between germline ends came to 17 bases. The CDR3 here is CSVAPLRDRTDTQYF. CDR3 coding DNA: TGCAGCGTAGCGCCGCTTAGAGACCGCACAGATACGCAGTATTTT.

This clonotype was picked up many times. V usage is TRBV28 and J usage is TRBJ1-1; D is possibly TRBD1 (5 bases). The CDR3 extends over 12 amino acids. Trimming took off 2 bases at V and 11 bases at J, with 12 bases between the two ends. Germline CDR1 is MDHEN and CDR2 is SYDVKM. CDR3 region: CASSLGEGTAFF. The CDR3 coding sequence is TGTGCCAGCAGTTTAGGTGAAGGGACTGCTTTCTTT.

The chain is built from TRBV6-1 and TRBJ1-2; D gene uncertain. The CDR3 extends over 15 amino acids. Germline V CDR1 and CDR2: MNHNS, SASEGT. The germline V and J ends were trimmed by 1 base and 1 base, with 10 bases remaining between them. The CDR3 DNA follows: TGTGCCAGCAGTGAAGTGGGCAGCTTTAACTATGGCTACACCTTC. As protein: CASSEVGSFNYGYTF.

A few counts support this clonotype. The chain has TRBV7-9 and TRBJ2-5; unclear D gene. Trimming took 2 bases from V and 7 from J, leaving 8 bases between them. The CDR3 has 12 amino acids. The germline gives CDR1 SEHNR, CDR2 FQNEAQ (reference sequence). The CDR3: CASSLPGRTQYF. DNA for the CDR3: TGTGCCAGCAGCTTACCGGGTCGGACCCAGTACTTC.

This clonotype was picked up a small number of times. V and J are TRBV7-9 and TRBJ2-5; D remains ambiguous. This CDR3 has 14 residues. Germline V gene sequence: CDR1 SEHNR, CDR2 FQNEAQ (reference sequence). V was shortened by 0 bases and J by 5 bases, with 10 bases between the two germline ends. CDR3 in amino acids: CASSLAEVNETQYF. The CDR3 DNA sequence: TGTGCCAGCAGCTTAGCAGAGGTAAACGAGACCCAGTACTTC.

Here the CDR3 DNA reads TGCAGCGTTGTATCCGTAATGCTTCGCGTAGAGACCCAGTACTTC. This encodes CSVVSVMLRVETQYF. This chain uses TRBV29-1 with TRBJ2-5; the D is unclear. The CDR3 totals 15 residues. Trimming removed 4 bases from V and 4 bases from J, with 19 bases in between. Looked up from germline, CDR1 is SQVTM and CDR2 is ANQGSEA.

V gene TRBV29-1 combines with J gene TRBJ2-1; D gene ambiguous. V lost 3 bases, J lost 6 bases, and 3 bases lay in between. From germline, CDR1 is SQVTM and CDR2 ANQGSEA. The CDR3 spans 10 residues. The CDR3 region is CSVERNEQFF. DNA for the CDR3: TGCAGCGTTGAGCGCAATGAGCAGTTCTTC.

The rearrangement uses TRBV5-1 and TRBJ2-5; TRBD2 agrees at 8 bases. V lost 0 bases and J lost 5; bases outside the gene matches: 3. The CDR3 contains 14 residues. Germline CDR1 and CDR2: SGHRS and YFSETQ. CDR3 sequence: CASSLDSGGETQYF. The CDR3 DNA is TGCGCCAGCAGCTTGGACAGCGGGGGCGAGACCCAGTACTTC. Filled out from reference TRBV5-1 and TRBJ2-5, the complete variable domain reads KAGVTQTPRYLIKTRGQQVTLSCSPISGHRSVSWYQQTPGQGLQFLFEYFSETQRNKGNFPGRFSGRQFSNSRSEMNVSTLELGDSALYLCASSLDSGGETQYFGPGTRLLVL.

On this clonotype itself: At one end the junction does not follow the germline gene, possibly because of a read error. The V gene is TRBV28, the J gene TRBJ2-3; 11 nucleotides align to TRBD2. The CDR3 runs to 16 residues. From germline, CDR1 is MDHEN and CDR2 SYDVKM. The CDR3: CASSFLGLAESETQYF. CDR3 coding DNA: TGTGCCAGCAGCTTTCTGGGACTAGCGGAGTCAGAAACGCAGTATTTT.

This clonotype appeared a few times. This chain joins TRBV12-3 or TRBV12-4 and TRBJ1-6, with D maybe TRBD1 (6 bases). The CDR3 consists of 15 residues. The V gene lost 5 bases and the J gene lost 6 bases, with 14 bases spanning the gap. CDR3 in amino acids: CASSDRDKLNSPLHF. For the CDR3, the DNA is TGTGCCAGCAGTGACCGGGACAAACTTAATTCACCCCTCCACTTT.

The rearrangement links TRBV7-3 to TRBJ2-5; TRBD1 aligns across 7 bases. The J call may be incorrect, as the DNA end agrees better with TRBJ2-1. There are 15 residues in the CDR3. Looked up from germline, CDR1 is SGHTA and CDR2 is FQGTGA. The CDR3 sequence is CASSPSGTAYNEQFF. The CDR3 coding sequence is TGTGCCAGCAGCCCATCGGGGACAGCCTACAATGAGCAGTTCTTC.